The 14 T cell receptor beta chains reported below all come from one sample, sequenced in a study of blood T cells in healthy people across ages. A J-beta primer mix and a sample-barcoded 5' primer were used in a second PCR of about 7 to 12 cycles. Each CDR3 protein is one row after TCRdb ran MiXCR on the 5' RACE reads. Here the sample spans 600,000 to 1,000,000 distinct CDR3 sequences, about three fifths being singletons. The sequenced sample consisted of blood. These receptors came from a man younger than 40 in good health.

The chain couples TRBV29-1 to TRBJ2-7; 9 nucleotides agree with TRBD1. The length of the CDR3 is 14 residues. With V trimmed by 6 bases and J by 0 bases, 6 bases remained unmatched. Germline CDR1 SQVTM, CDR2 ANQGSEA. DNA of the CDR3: TGCAGCGTGGAACAGGGGGCCGTCTCCTACGAGCAGTACTTC. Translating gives CSVEQGAVSYEQYF.

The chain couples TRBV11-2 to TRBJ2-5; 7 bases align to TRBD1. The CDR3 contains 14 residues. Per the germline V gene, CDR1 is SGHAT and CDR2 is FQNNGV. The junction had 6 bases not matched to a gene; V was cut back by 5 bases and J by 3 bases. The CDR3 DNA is TGTGCCAGCAGCCGCGCCCAGGGGGAAGAGACCCAGTACTTC. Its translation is CASSRAQGEETQYF.

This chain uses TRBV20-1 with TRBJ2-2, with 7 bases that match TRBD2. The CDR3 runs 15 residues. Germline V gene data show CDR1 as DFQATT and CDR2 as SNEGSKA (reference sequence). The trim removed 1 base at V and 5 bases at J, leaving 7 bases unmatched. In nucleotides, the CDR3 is TGCAGTGCTAGAGGGGAGGTTAGCGGGACCGGGGAGCTGTTTTTT. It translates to CSARGEVSGTGELFF.

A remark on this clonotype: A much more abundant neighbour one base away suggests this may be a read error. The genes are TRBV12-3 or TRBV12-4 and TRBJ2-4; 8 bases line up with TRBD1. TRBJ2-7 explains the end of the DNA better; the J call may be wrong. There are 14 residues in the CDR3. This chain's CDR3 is CASSDRQGSYEQYF. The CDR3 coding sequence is TGTGCCAGCAGCGACAGACAGGGGTCCTACGAGCAGTACTTC.

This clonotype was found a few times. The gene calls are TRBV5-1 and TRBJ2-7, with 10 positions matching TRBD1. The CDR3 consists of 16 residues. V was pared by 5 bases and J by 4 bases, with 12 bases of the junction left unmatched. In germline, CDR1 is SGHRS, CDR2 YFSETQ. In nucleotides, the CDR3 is TGCGCCAGCAGTCACGATCGGGACAGGGGAGGTTACGAGCAGTACTTC. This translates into CASSHDRDRGGYEQYF.

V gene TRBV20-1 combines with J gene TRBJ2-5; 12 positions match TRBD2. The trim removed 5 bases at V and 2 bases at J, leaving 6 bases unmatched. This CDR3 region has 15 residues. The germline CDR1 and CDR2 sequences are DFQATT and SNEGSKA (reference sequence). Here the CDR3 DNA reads TGCAGTGCTGGACTGACTAGCGGGGGACAAGAGACCCAGTACTTC. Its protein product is CSAGLTSGGQETQYF.

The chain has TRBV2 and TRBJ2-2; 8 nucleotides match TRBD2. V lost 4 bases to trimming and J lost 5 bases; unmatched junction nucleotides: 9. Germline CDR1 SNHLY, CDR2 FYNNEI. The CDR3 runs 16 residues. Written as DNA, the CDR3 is TGTGCCAGCAGTGGTACGAGACTAGCGCTGACCGGGGAGCTGTTTTTT. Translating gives CASSGTRLALTGELFF.

CDR3 sequence: CAWRTPSRGKLFF. CDR3 in DNA: TGTGCCTGGCGGACACCTAGCAGGGGAAAACTGTTTTTT. V usage is TRBV30 and J usage is TRBJ1-4, with D possibly TRBD1 on 6 matching bases. The germline gives CDR1 GTSNPN, CDR2 SVGIG (reference sequence). Trimming removed 5 bases from V and 10 bases from J, with 17 bases in between. The CDR3 is made up of 13 amino acids.

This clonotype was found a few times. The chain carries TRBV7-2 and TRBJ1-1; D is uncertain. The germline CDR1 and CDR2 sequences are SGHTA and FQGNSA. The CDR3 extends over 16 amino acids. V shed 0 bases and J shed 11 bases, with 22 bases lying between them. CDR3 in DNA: TGTGCCAGCAGCTTAGCGCCTGTTCGTTCCGGTATGGTTGCTTTCTTT. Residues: CASSLAPVRSGMVAFF.

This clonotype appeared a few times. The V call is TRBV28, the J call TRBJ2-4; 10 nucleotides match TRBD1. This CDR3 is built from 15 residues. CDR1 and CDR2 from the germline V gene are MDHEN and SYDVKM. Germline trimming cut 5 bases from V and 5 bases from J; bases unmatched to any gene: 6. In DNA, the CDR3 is TGTGCCAGCAGTCCGGAAGGGACAGGGGAAAACATTCAGTACTTC. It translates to CASSPEGTGENIQYF.

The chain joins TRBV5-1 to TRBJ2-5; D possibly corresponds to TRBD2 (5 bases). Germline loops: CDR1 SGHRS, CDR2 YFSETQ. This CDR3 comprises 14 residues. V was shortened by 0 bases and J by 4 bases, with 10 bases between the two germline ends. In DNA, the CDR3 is TGCGCCAGCAGCTTGGGGACTTCCCCAGAGACCCAGTACTTC. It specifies CASSLGTSPETQYF.

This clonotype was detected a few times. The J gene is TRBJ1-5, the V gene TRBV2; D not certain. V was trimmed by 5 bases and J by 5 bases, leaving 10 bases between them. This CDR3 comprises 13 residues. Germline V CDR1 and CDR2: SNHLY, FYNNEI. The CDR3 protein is CASSLGVDQPQHF. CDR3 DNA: TGTGCCAGCAGTCTCGGGGTAGATCAGCCCCAGCATTTT.

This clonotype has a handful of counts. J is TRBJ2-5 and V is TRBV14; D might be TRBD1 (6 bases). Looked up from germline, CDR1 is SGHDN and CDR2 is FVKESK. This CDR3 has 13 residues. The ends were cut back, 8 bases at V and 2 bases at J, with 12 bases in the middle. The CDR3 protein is CASYVGQQETQYF. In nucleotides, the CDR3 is TGTGCCAGCTATGTCGGACAGCAAGAGACCCAGTACTTC.

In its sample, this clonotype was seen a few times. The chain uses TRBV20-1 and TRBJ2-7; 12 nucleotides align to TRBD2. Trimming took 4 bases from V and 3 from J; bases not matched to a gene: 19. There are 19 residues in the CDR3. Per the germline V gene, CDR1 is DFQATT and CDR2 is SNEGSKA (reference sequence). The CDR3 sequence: CSAINPGTSGRSGFYEQYF. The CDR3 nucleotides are TGCAGTGCTATCAATCCCGGGACTAGCGGGCGGAGTGGGTTCTACGAGCAGTACTTC.